A selection of T cell receptor beta chains follows, all from one sample in a study of CD8 T cells in Susac syndrome. TCRdb called the immunoSEQ multiplex PCR reads again in MiXCR, with one record for every CDR3 protein. The sample holds approximately 300,000 distinct CDR3 sequences, 89% seen once. The sequenced sample consisted of CD8+ T cells from PBMCs. These receptors originate from a human donor with multiple sclerosis. CDR3s include the opening cysteine and the closing phenylalanine or tryptophan. The D gene is left open where the match is weak. Clone size is stated in some rows and not others, as once, few, many or a class when expanded.

V	D	J	length	size	CDR3	DNA
TRBV28	-	TRBJ2-5	15	-	CASRPGMGLGETQYF	TGTGCCAGCAGACCCGGGATGGGGCTTGGAGAGACCCAGTACTTC
TRBV25-1	-	TRBJ1-6	12	-	CASSTLLSPLHF	TGTGCCAGCAGTACCCTCTTATCACCCCTCCACTTT
TRBV27	TRBD1	TRBJ2-7	13	-	CASSPRDRRKQYF	TGTGCCAGCAGTCCGCGGGACAGGCGGAAGCAGTACTTC
TRBV2	-	TRBJ2-5	13	-	CASSEGAWETQYF	TGTGCCAGCAGTGAAGGGGCTTGGGAGACCCAGTACTTC
TRBV28	-	TRBJ2-2	18	-	CASSLRSAWLVDTGELFF	TGTGCCAGCAGTTTACGGTCAGCGTGGCTGGTGGACACCGGGGAGCTGTTTTTT
TRBV20-1	-	TRBJ1-3	14	-	CSARDWRVDNTIYF	TGCAGTGCTAGAGACTGGAGGGTGGATAACACCATATATTTT
TRBV29-1	-	TRBJ2-2	12	-	CSVATRTGELFF	TGCAGCGTTGCCACGAGAACCGGGGAGCTGTTTTTT
TRBV28	-	TRBJ2-7	17	-	CASSFTRLAIYSYEQYF	TGTGCCAGCAGTTTTACGCGGCTAGCGATATACTCCTACGAGCAGTACTTC
TRBV20-1	-	TRBJ2-3	12	-	CSARLVGDTQYF	TGCAGTGCTAGACTAGTCGGAGATACGCAGTATTTT
TRBV12-3/TRBV12-4	-	TRBJ2-3	16	-	CASSPFVPYRTDTQYF	TGTGCCAGCAGTCCCTTTGTACCCTATCGCACAGATACGCAGTATTTT
TRBV9	TRBD1	TRBJ2-1	19	-	CASSPMPPTTGGIYNEQFF	TGTGCCAGCAGCCCAATGCCCCCCACAACAGGGGGAATCTACAATGAGCAGTTCTTC
TRBV4-2	-	TRBJ2-3	12	-	CASSQGDLGQVF	TGTGCCAGCAGCCAAGGGGATTTGGGACAAGTTTTT
TRBV29-1	-	TRBJ2-1	17	-	CSVEGQGGLTLLDEQFF	TGCAGCGTTGAAGGGCAAGGCGGACTGACCCTTCTCGATGAGCAGTTCTTC
TRBV4-3	TRBD2	TRBJ2-5	17	-	CASSQEGGGGPQETQYF	TGCGCCAGCAGCCAAGAAGGCGGCGGGGGGCCCCAAGAGACCCAGTACTTC
TRBV4-3	-	TRBJ2-2	14	-	CASSPLENTGELFF	TGCGCCAGCAGCCCCCTAGAGAACACCGGGGAGCTGTTTTTT
TRBV10-3	-	TRBJ1-2	12	-	CATNSGGIGYTF	TGTGCCACCAACTCGGGGGGGATCGGCTACACCTTC
TRBV14	-	TRBJ1-2	13	-	CASSQGTSYGYTF	TGTGCCAGCAGCCAAGGAACCAGCTATGGCTACACCTTC
TRBV7-9	TRBD2	TRBJ2-3	16	once	CASSLGLVFRTDTQYF	TGTGCCAGCAGCTTGGGACTAGTGTTCCGCACAGATACGCAGTATTTT
TRBV20-1	TRBD2	TRBJ2-1	14	-	CSAPMGGRGNEQFF	TGCAGTGCCCCGATGGGCGGGAGGGGAAATGAGCAGTTCTTC
TRBV4-3	-	TRBJ2-7	15	-	CASSQESGLSYEQYF	TGCGCCAGCAGCCAAGAGTCAGGCCTCTCCTACGAGCAGTACTTC
TRBV4-3	-	TRBJ1-2	14	-	CASSQGPLLYGYTF	TGCGCCAGCAGCCAAGGCCCACTGCTTTATGGCTACACCTTC
TRBV27	-	TRBJ1-2	15	-	CASSLSPPAYSGYTF	TGTGCCAGCAGTTTATCCCCCCCCGCTTACAGTGGCTACACCTTC
TRBV6-1	-	TRBJ2-2	13	-	CASSDLNTGELFF	TGTGCCAGCAGTGATTTAAACACCGGGGAGCTGTTTTTT
TRBV27	TRBD2	TRBJ2-1	14	-	CASTLAGGFNEQFF	TGTGCCAGCACGTTAGCGGGGGGGTTCAATGAGCAGTTCTTC
TRBV11-3	TRBD2	TRBJ2-7	14	-	CASSARGGDYEQYF	TGTGCCAGCAGCGCACGGGGGGGTGACTACGAGCAGTACTTC
TRBV27	-	TRBJ2-3	14	-	CASSLILRTDTQYF	TGTGCCAGCAGTTTAATCCTCCGCACAGATACGCAGTATTTT
TRBV9	-	TRBJ2-1	18	-	CASSVDSGGTGSYNEQFF	TGTGCCAGCAGCGTAGATTCCGGGGGAACGGGCTCCTACAATGAGCAGTTCTTC
TRBV29-1	-	TRBJ2-3	11	-	CSVDEWPKQYF	TGCAGCGTTGACGAATGGCCCAAGCAGTATTTT
TRBV7-8	-	TRBJ2-2	15	-	CASRDDRINVGELFF	TGTGCCAGCAGGGACGACAGGATAAATGTCGGGGAGCTGTTTTTT
TRBV28	-	TRBJ1-1	16	-	CASSLPIIGGGDEAFF	TGTGCCAGCAGTTTACCCATTATCGGAGGAGGGGATGAAGCTTTCTTT
TRBV6-2/TRBV6-3	TRBD2	TRBJ2-1	14	-	CASRPGLADNEQFF	TGTGCCAGCAGGCCCGGACTAGCGGACAATGAGCAGTTCTTC
TRBV12-3/TRBV12-4	-	TRBJ2-1	14	-	CASSRSKVFHEQFF	TGTGCCAGCAGTCGCTCTAAGGTCTTCCATGAGCAGTTCTTC
TRBV10-3	TRBD2	TRBJ2-3	15	once	CAISDPAGRTDTQYF	TGTGCCATCAGCGACCCAGCGGGACGCACAGATACGCAGTATTTT
TRBV9	-	TRBJ1-1	13	-	CASTPGGITEAFF	TGTGCCAGCACCCCGGGGGGGATCACTGAAGCTTTCTTT
TRBV20-1	TRBD1	TRBJ2-7	13	few	CSARDRLAYEQYF	TGCAGTGCACGGGACAGGTTAGCCTACGAGCAGTACTTC
TRBV30	-	TRBJ2-2	14	once	CAWSVLGITGELFF	TGTGCCTGGAGTGTACTGGGAATAACCGGGGAGCTGTTTTTT
TRBV23-1	-	TRBJ1-5	17	-	CASSQGKGEGANQPQHF	TGCGCCAGCAGTCAAGGAAAGGGTGAGGGAGCAAATCAGCCCCAGCATTTT
TRBV28	-	TRBJ1-1	18	-	CASSSREVGTSPSTEAFF	TGTGCCAGCAGTTCGAGAGAGGTCGGCACCTCCCCCAGCACTGAAGCTTTCTTT
TRBV7-2	-	TRBJ2-1	14	-	CASSLGVLSYEQFF	TGTGCCAGCAGCTTAGGGGTATTAAGCTATGAGCAGTTCTTC
TRBV12-3/TRBV12-4	-	TRBJ2-1	15	-	CASSLGASPYNEQFF	TGTGCCAGCAGTTTAGGGGCTTCTCCCTACAATGAGCAGTTCTTC